These T cell receptor beta chains were read from a single sample in a study of cytomegalovirus exposure and HLA in healthy donors. This table comes from immunoSEQ multiplex PCR, and its TCRdb copy is limited to in-frame clones, with some not included. The repertoire holds fewer than 120,000 clones, with around 84% as singletons. Material for sequencing was PBMCs. The receptors shown here come from a woman in her twenties or thirties in good health and CMV-seronegative. Both conserved end residues are part of each CDR3. Each record gives: clone size, D gene, V gene, J gene, CDR3 protein, CDR3 DNA. The D gene is left open where the match is weak. Clone size is not always given. Where it is, it says once, few, many or a class for expanded clones.

>-|TRBD2|TRBV6-7|TRBJ2-5
CATRRGRGAGGPETQYF
TGTGCCACCCGGCGGGGAAGAGGAGCGGGAGGGCCCGAGACCCAGTACTTC
>once|-|TRBV5-4|TRBJ1-2
CASSSNFGYGYTF
TGTGCCAGCAGCTCTAATTTTGGCTATGGCTACACCTTC
>-|-|TRBV28|TRBJ1-3
CASSSWRGEFHF
TGTGCCAGCAGCTCCTGGAGGGGAGAGTTCCATTTT
>-|-|TRBV15|TRBJ2-5
CATSRSGRQVQETQYF
TGTGCCACCAGCAGATCCGGTAGACAAGTCCAAGAGACCCAGTACTTC
>-|TRBD2|TRBV7-2|TRBJ2-7
CASSTQGLAGGEQYF
TGTGCCAGCAGCACACAGGGACTAGCGGGAGGGGAGCAGTACTTC
>few|TRBD1|TRBV2|TRBJ2-6
CASSYTPGQGLSGANVLTF
TGTGCCAGCAGCTACACTCCGGGACAGGGCCTCTCTGGGGCCAACGTCCTGACTTTC
>few|-|TRBV28|TRBJ2-5
CASSFWRLQETQYF
TGTGCCAGCAGTTTCTGGCGGCTTCAAGAGACCCAGTACTTC
>-|TRBD1|TRBV2|TRBJ2-2
CASSVRPGQGGSGELFF
TGTGCCAGCAGTGTCCGGCCGGGACAGGGGGGTTCCGGGGAGCTGTTTTTT
>once|TRBD2|TRBV28|TRBJ2-7
CASSQRGATYEQYF
TGTGCCAGCAGTCAGCGGGGGGCGACCTACGAGCAGTACTTC
>few|TRBD2|TRBV6-5|TRBJ2-2
CASSQGGPSTGELFF
TGTGCCAGCAGCCAGGGAGGGCCTAGCACCGGGGAGCTGTTTTTT
>-|TRBD1|TRBV15|TRBJ1-1
CATSRQDRGGTEAFF
TGTGCCACCAGCAGACAGGACAGGGGAGGCACTGAAGCTTTCTTT
>-|TRBD1|TRBV28|TRBJ2-5
CASSPNRGPVTQYF
TGTGCCAGCAGTCCAAACAGGGGGCCTGTGACCCAGTACTTC
>few|-|TRBV28|TRBJ1-2
CASLPGGGRGYTF
TGTGCCAGCCTCCCCGGGGGGGGGCGAGGCTACACCTTC
>once|-|TRBV11-2|TRBJ1-2
CASSGAGTPYGYTF
TGTGCCAGCAGCGGGGCCGGGACTCCATATGGCTACACCTTC
>-|TRBD1|TRBV7-3|TRBJ2-3
CASSQGQGPTTDTQYF
TGTGCCAGCAGCCAGGGACAGGGACCTACCACAGATACGCAGTATTTT
>-|TRBD1|TRBV5-6|TRBJ1-5
CASSLNRGINNQPQHF
TGTGCCAGCAGCTTGAACAGGGGGATTAACAATCAGCCCCAGCATTTT
>-|TRBD1|TRBV6-5|TRBJ1-3
CASRQQGISGNTIYF
TGTGCCAGCAGACAACAGGGGATTTCTGGAAACACCATATATTTT
>-|-|TRBV30|TRBJ1-1
CAWSADRLNTEAFF
TGTGCCTGGAGTGCGGACAGATTGAACACTGAAGCTTTCTTT